This TCR beta chain was sequenced for a study of PD-1 blockade in mismatch repair-deficient tumors. Study-wide background: Patients had 12 mismatch repair-deficient cancer types and were previously treated and progressing. Points from the study as a whole: Tumor-resident clones, often undetectable pretreatment in blood, expanded then contracted after pembrolizumab.

Libraries were prepared by immunoSEQ multiplex PCR; TCRdb keeps only in-frame clonotypes and omits some of them. The table includes 39,000 or so clones, over 80% detected once. Worth noting for this clone: Antigen: not known.

This CDR3 region has 14 residues. Trimming took off 0 bases at V and 3 bases at J, with 7 bases between the two ends. Looked up from germline, CDR1 is SGHRS and CDR2 is YFSETQ. The V gene is TRBV5-1, the J gene TRBJ1-3; D gene uncertain. This TCR was sampled from an adult with mismatch repair-deficient cancer. The specimen comprised PBMCs, sampled roughly 39 weeks after starting pembrolizumab. CDR3 region: CASSLAGYGNTIYF. In DNA form, the CDR3 reads TGCGCCAGCAGCTTGGCGGGATATGGAAACACCATATATTTT.